The next 7 T cell receptor beta chains were all read from a single sample in a study of T cells in Graves' hyperthyroidism and ophthalmopathy. RNA transcripts yielded amplified TCR beta CDR3 regions. First-round RT-PCR targeting the TCR CDR3 was performed with the HTBI primer set. TCRdb itself ran the multiplex PCR reads through MiXCR, one entry per CDR3 protein. Of 450,000 to 700,000 distinct CDR3 sequences in the sample, 35% to 55% were seen once. What was sequenced was peripheral blood or thyroid tissue (not recorded which). The receptors stem from an adult woman with Graves' disease, either hyperthyroidism or ophthalmopathy (not recorded which).

The chain is built from TRBV15 and TRBJ1-6; D not resolved. V dropped 0 bases and J dropped 3 bases, with 9 bases sitting between them. The CDR3 contains 16 residues. Germline loops: CDR1 LNHNV, CDR2 YYDKDF (reference sequence). CDR3 sequence (DNA): TGTGCCACCAGCAGAGATCCCGGGGACTATAATTCACCCCTCCACTTT. This encodes CATSRDPGDYNSPLHF.

The V gene is TRBV3-1, the J gene TRBJ2-5; no firm D call. Trimming removed 2 bases at V and 0 bases at J, with 13 bases between. The CDR3 is 16 amino acids. Per the germline V gene, CDR1 is LGHDT and CDR2 is YNNKEL (reference sequence). CDR3: CASSQRSYTYQETQYF. The CDR3 DNA is TGTGCCAGCAGCCAAAGATCCTACACGTACCAAGAGACCCAGTACTTC.

The CDR3 region has the DNA TGCGCCAGCAGGCAAGGGACAGGCAACACTGAAGCTTTCTTT. Its translation: CASRQGTGNTEAFF. This chain uses TRBV5-1 with TRBJ1-1, with 8 positions matching TRBD1. V was clipped by 5 bases and J by 2 bases; unmatched bases: 5. CDR1 is SGHRS, CDR2 YFSETQ, per germline. This CDR3 is built from 14 residues.

This clonotype was found a few times. CDR3 loop: CAISDPRWSSYNEQFF. The CDR3 nucleotides read TGTGCCATCAGTGATCCGAGGTGGAGCTCCTACAATGAGCAGTTCTTC. This chain connects TRBV10-3 to TRBJ2-1; D is unresolved. The CDR3 spans 16 residues. Germline V CDR1 and CDR2: ENHRY, SYGVKD. The V end lost 3 bases, the J end lost 0 bases, and 12 bases lay between the germline ends.

This clonotype was found once. This rearrangement joins TRBV20-1 to TRBJ2-5; 16 bases agree with TRBD2. CDR3 length equals 17 residues. V dropped 3 bases and J dropped 9; count of bases not matched to a gene: 13. Germline V gene data show CDR1 as DFQATT and CDR2 as SNEGSKA (reference sequence). The CDR3 DNA reads TGCAGTGCTAGCCCCCCGGGACTAGCGGGAGGGCTGAAGGCCCAGTACTTC. It translates to CSASPPGLAGGLKAQYF.

This clonotype was detected ten times or more. This chain joins TRBV6-1 and TRBJ2-7, with 8 bases fitting TRBD2. CDR3 length equals 14 residues. V lost 1 base, J lost 4 bases, and 3 bases stayed unmatched. The germline V gene has CDR1 MNHNS and CDR2 SASEGT. CDR3: CASSEETSVYEQYF. The DNA of the CDR3 is TGTGCCAGCAGTGAAGAGACTAGCGTTTACGAGCAGTACTTC.

This clonotype was observed at least ten times. This sequence joins TRBV19 and TRBJ2-5; D gene unclear. The CDR3 runs to 13 residues. Trimming removed 3 bases from V and 5 bases from J, with 10 bases in between. Germline V lookup: CDR1 LNHDA, CDR2 SQIVND (reference sequence). Here the CDR3 reads CASSMSQRETQYF. In nucleotides, the CDR3 is TGTGCCAGTAGTATGTCACAGAGGGAGACCCAGTACTTC.